This T cell receptor (beta chain) appears in the sequencing data of a study of blood T cell repertoires in COVID-19. Per the original data handling: Estimated nucleated cell counts came from reference gene primer amplification. Some clones are missing from TCRdb's copy, which holds only in-frame ones; the method was immunoSEQ multiplex PCR. That table furnishes V, J and clone size, whereas the DNA furnished D and trimming. In the table there are around 620,000 clones, 80% to 90% of which are singletons. The germline V gene encodes CDR1 MRHNA and CDR2 SNTAGT. V was trimmed by 6 bases and J by 4 bases, leaving 15 bases between them. The CDR3 consists of 14 residues.

Sample: peripheral blood. The rearrangement joins TRBV6-4 to TRBJ1-2; D may be TRBD1 (6 bases). The sequence was obtained from a woman younger than 30 with acute or convalescent COVID-19. The CDR3 sequence: CASRYSDRTYGYTF. CDR3 nucleotide sequence: TGTGCCAGCAGATATTCAGACAGGACCTATGGCTACACCTTC.